Shown below are 8 T cell receptor beta chains from a single sample sequenced in a study of blood T cell repertoires in COVID-19. Clones were read by immunoSEQ multiplex PCR, and TCRdb kept only the in-frame ones, dropping some. In the table there are 250,000 or so clones, 90% of which are singletons. The sequencing input was peripheral blood. These receptors were taken from an older woman with COVID-19, enrolled during active disease.

This sequence joins TRBV7-3 and TRBJ1-1; D not certain. The germline gives CDR1 SGHTA, CDR2 FQGTGA. CDR3 size: 12 residues. Trimming left V 7 bases short and J 8 bases short, with 14 bases between. CDR3 nucleotides: TGTGCCAGCAAAAGGGTGGGGAGAGAAGCTTTCTTT. This gives the protein CASKRVGREAFF.

The chain employs TRBV12-3 or TRBV12-4 and TRBJ1-4; D is ambiguous. Trimming cost V 1 base and J 7 bases, with 7 bases left between them. The CDR3 loop spans 13 amino acids. For the CDR3, the DNA is TGTGCCAGCAGTTTAGGGTACGGTGAAAAACTGTTTTTT. Translating gives CASSLGYGEKLFF.

V is TRBV6-5 and J is TRBJ1-2; tentatively, D is TRBD1 (5 bases). CDR3 length: 14 residues. The germline gives CDR1 MNHEY, CDR2 SVGAGI. V was trimmed by 6 bases and J by 7 bases, leaving 18 bases between them. The chain's CDR3 is CASSPPGGRGGYTF. The CDR3 region has the DNA TGTGCCAGCAGCCCACCCGGGGGAAGGGGTGGCTACACCTTC.

This sequence joins TRBV19 and TRBJ2-2; weak D call: TRBD2 (5 bases). The CDR3 has 13 residues. Between the trimmed V and J ends, which lost 1 base and 6 bases, there was a span of 6 bases. Germline CDR1 LNHDA, CDR2 SQIVND (reference sequence). The CDR3 DNA reads TGTGCCAGTAGTATAGGCGGGTCCGGGGAGCTGTTTTTT. Translation: CASSIGGSGELFF.

The rearrangement uses TRBV19 and TRBJ2-1, with 10 positions matching TRBD2. CDR1 is LNHDA, CDR2 SQIVND, per germline (reference sequence). This CDR3 is built from 17 residues. V was clipped by 3 bases and J by 4 bases; unmatched bases: 9. CDR3: CASSIVAGGSRYNEQFF. The CDR3 nucleotides are TGTGCCAGTAGTATCGTAGCGGGGGGCAGTAGATACAATGAGCAGTTCTTC.

The chain carries TRBV19 and TRBJ2-5, with D tentatively TRBD1 (5 bases). The CDR3 extends over 15 amino acids. Germline values: CDR1 LNHDA, CDR2 SQIVND (reference sequence). The germline V and J ends were trimmed by 5 bases and 4 bases, with 17 bases remaining between them. This CDR3 reads CASSRREGLGETQYF. DNA of the CDR3: TGTGCCAGTAGTCGCAGGGAAGGATTGGGAGAGACCCAGTACTTC. Based on the CDR3 plus reference TRBV19 and TRBJ2-5, the full variable domain is DGGITQSPKYLFRKEGQNVTLSCEQNLNHDAMYWYRQDPGQGLRLIYYSQIVNDFQKGDIAEGYSVSREKKESFPLTVTSAQKNPTAFYLCASSRREGLGETQYFGPGTRLLVL.

This sequence joins TRBV7-9 and TRBJ1-2; 7 bases align to TRBD1. This CDR3 region has 16 residues. V was pared by 5 bases and J by 2 bases, with 11 bases of the junction left unmatched. Germline V gene lookup returns CDR1 SEHNR and CDR2 FQNEAQ (reference sequence). The CDR3 reads CASSPPTTGVNYGYTF. The CDR3 nucleotides read TGTGCCAGCAGCCCGCCCACTACAGGGGTGAACTATGGCTACACCTTC.

The table lists this clone with a few counts. Other DNA sequences in the same sample also yield this CDR3. The V gene is TRBV6-5, the J gene TRBJ1-5; a possible D gene is TRBD1 (5 bases). There are 15 residues in the CDR3. Trimming took 5 bases from V and 0 from J, leaving 11 bases between them. The germline gives CDR1 MNHEY, CDR2 SVGAGI. The CDR3 nucleotides are TGTGCCAGCAGTAGACAGCGTAATAGCAATCAGCCCCAGCATTTT. It codes for CASSRQRNSNQPQHF.